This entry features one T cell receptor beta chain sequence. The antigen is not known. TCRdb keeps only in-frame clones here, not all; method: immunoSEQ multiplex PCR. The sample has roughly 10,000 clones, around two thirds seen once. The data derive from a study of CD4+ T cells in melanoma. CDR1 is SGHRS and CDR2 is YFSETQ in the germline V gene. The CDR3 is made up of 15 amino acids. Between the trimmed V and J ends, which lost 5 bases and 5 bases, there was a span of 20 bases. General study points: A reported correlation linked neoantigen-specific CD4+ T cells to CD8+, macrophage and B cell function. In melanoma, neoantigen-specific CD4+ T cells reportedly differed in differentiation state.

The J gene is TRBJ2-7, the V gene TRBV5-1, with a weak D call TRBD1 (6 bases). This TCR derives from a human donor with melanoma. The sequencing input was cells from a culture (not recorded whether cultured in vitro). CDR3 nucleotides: TGCGCCAGCAGTTTACTTGGGGGCCAATTGAACGAGCAGTACTTC. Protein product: CASSLLGGQLNEQYF.